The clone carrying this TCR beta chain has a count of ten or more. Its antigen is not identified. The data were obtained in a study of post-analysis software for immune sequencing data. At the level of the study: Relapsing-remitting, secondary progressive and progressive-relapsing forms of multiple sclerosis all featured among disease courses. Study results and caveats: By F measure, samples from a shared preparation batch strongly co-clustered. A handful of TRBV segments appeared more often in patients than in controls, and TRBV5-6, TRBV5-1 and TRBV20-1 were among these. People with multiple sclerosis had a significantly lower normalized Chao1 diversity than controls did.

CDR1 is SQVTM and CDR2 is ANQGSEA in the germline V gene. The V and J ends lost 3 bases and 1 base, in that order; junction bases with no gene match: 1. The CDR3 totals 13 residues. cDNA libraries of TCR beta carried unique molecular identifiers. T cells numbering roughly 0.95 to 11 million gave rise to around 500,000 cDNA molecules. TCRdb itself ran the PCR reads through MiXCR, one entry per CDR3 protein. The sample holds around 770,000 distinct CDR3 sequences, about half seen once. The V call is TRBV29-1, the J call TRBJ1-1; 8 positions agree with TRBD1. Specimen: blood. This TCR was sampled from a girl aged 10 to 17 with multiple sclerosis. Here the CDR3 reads CSVDQGANTEAFF. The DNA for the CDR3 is TGCAGCGTTGACCAGGGGGCGAACACTGAAGCTTTCTTT.